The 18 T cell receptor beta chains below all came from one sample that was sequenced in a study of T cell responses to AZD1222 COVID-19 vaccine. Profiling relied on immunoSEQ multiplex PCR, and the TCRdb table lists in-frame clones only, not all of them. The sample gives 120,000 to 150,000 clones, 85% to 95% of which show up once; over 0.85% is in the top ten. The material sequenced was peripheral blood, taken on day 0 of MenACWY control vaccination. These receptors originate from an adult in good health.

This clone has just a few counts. CDR3 in DNA: TGCGCCAGCAGTGAGTTGGCCGGTTCCTATAATTCACCCCTCCACTTT. It encodes CASSELAGSYNSPLHF. The chain links TRBV10-2 to TRBJ1-6; D remains unclear. Germline V gene data show CDR1 as WSHSY and CDR2 as SAAADI. Trimming cost V 1 base and J 1 base, with 8 bases left between them. The CDR3 covers 16 residues.

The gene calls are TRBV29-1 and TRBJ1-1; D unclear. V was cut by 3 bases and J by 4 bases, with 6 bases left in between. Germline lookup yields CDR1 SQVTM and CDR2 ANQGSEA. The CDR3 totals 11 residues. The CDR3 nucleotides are TGCAGCGTTGATGGGCCCACTGAAGCTTTCTTT. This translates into CSVDGPTEAFF.

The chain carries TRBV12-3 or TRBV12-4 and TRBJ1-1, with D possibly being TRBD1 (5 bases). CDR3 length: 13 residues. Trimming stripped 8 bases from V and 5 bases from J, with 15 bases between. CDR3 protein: CASGATKWTEAFF. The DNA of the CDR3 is TGTGCCAGCGGGGCAACAAAATGGACTGAAGCTTTCTTT.

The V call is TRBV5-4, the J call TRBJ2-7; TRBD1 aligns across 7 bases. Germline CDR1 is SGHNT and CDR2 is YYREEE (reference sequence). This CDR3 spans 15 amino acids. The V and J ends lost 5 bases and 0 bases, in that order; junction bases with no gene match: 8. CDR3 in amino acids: CASRKGAALSYEQYF. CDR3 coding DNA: TGTGCCAGCAGAAAGGGGGCGGCACTCTCCTACGAGCAGTACTTC.

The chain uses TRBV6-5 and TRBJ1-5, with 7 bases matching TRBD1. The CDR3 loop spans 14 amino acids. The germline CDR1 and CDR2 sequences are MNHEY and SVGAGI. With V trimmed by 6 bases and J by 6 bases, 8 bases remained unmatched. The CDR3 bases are TGTGCCAGCAGGATGGACAGGAGGGTTCAGCCCCAGCATTTT. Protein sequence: CASRMDRRVQPQHF.

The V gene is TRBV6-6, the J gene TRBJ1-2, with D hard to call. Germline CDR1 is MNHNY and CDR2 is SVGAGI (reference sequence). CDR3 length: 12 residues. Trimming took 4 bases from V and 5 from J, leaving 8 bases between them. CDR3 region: CASSFTEYGYTF. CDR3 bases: TGTGCCAGCAGTTTTACCGAGTATGGCTACACCTTC.

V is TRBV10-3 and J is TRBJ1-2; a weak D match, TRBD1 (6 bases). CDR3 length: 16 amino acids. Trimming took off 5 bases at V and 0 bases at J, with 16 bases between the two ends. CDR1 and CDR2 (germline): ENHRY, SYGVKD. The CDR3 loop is CAISPTGGLANYGYTF. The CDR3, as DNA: TGTGCCATCAGTCCGACAGGCGGGTTAGCTAACTATGGCTACACCTTC.

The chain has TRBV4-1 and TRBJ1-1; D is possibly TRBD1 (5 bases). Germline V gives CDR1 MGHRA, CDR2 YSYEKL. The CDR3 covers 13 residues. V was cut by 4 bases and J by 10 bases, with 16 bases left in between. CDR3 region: CASSPPLDRSAFF. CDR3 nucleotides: TGCGCCAGCAGCCCTCCCCTCGACAGATCAGCTTTCTTT.

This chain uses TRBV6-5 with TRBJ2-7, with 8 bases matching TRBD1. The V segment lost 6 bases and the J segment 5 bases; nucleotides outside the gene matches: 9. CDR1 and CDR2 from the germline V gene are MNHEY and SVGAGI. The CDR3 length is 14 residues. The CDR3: CASSRGQEVHEQYF. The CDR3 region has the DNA TGTGCCAGCAGCAGGGGACAGGAGGTCCACGAGCAGTACTTC.

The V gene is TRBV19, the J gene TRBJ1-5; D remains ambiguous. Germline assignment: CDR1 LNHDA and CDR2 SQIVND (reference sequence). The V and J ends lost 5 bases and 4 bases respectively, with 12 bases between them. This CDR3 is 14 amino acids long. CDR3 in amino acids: CASSLREINQPQHF. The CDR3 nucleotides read TGTGCCAGTAGTCTCCGGGAGATTAATCAGCCCCAGCATTTT.

CDR3 nucleotides: TGTGCCAGCAGCTTGGCCAACTCCGGAGAAGCTTTCTTT. Protein sequence: CASSLANSGEAFF. V and J are TRBV5-6 and TRBJ1-1; D gene unclear. Germline CDR1 SGHDT, CDR2 YYEEEE. The CDR3 extends over 13 amino acids. V was clipped by 0 bases and J by 8 bases, with 11 bases between them.

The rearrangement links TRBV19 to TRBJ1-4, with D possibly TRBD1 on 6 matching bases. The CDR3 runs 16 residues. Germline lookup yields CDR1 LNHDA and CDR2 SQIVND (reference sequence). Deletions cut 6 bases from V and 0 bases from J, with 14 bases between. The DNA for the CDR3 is TGTGCCAGTAGAGCTAGGGGGGGCGCAACTAATGAAAAACTGTTTTTT. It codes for CASRARGGATNEKLFF.

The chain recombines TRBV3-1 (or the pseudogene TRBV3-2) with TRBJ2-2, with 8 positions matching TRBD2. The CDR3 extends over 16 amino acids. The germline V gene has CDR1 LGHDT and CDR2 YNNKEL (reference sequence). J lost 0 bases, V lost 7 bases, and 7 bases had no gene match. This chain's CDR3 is CASTRGGGPNTGELFF. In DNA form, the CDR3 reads TGTGCCAGCACCCGGGGCGGGGGGCCGAACACCGGGGAGCTGTTTTTT.

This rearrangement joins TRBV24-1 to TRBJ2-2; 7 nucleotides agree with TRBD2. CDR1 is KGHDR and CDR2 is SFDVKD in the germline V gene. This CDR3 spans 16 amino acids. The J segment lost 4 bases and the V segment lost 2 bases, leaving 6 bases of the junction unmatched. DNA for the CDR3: TGTGCCACCAGTGATTCCGGGACTATTCGCACCGGGGAGCTGTTTTTT. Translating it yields CATSDSGTIRTGELFF.

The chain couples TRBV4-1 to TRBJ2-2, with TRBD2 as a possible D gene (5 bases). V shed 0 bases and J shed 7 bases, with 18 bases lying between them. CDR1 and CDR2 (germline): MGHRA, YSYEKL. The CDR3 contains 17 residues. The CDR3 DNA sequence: TGCGCCAGCAGCCAAGAGTGGACTCTTCTATCGGGCGGGGAGCTGTTTTTT. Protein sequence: CASSQEWTLLSGGELFF.

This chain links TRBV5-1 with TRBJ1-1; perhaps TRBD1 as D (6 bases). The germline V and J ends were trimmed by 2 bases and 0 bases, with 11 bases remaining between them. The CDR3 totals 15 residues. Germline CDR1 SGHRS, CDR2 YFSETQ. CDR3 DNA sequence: TGCGCCAGCAGCTTCGAGGGGGGAATGAACACTGAAGCTTTCTTT. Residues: CASSFEGGMNTEAFF. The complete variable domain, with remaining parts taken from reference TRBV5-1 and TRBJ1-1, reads KAGVTQTPRYLIKTRGQQVTLSCSPISGHRSVSWYQQTPGQGLQFLFEYFSETQRNKGNFPGRFSGRQFSNSRSEMNVSTLELGDSALYLCASSFEGGMNTEAFFGQGTRLTVV.

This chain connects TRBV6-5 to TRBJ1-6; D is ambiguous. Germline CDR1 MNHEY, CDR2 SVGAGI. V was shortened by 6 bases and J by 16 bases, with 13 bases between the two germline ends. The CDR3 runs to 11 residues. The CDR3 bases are TGTGCCAGCAGGGACCTAGGAGGGCTCCACTTT. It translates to CASRDLGGLHF.

The chain's CDR3 is CASSVGDRGQFVGGYTF. CDR3 DNA: TGTGCCAGCAGCGTTGGGGACAGGGGGCAATTCGTTGGTGGCTACACCTTC. This chain links TRBV9 with TRBJ1-2; 12 nucleotides agree with TRBD1. The V gene's germline CDR1 is SGDLS and CDR2 YYNGEE. V shed 2 bases and J 7 bases; nucleotides not matched to a gene: 12. The CDR3 spans 17 residues.